This entry concerns a single T cell receptor (beta chain). Its antigen is undetermined. Unmatched junction bases numbered 6, after V lost 4 bases and J lost 1 base. Germline CDR1 reads MDHEN; CDR2 reads SYDVKM. The length of the CDR3 is 16 residues. Primers: 60 Vbeta forward and 13 Jbeta reverse. Method: immunoSEQ multiplex PCR; TCRdb's copy keeps in-frame clones and lacks some. The data show around 120,000 clones, roughly 80% seen once. These data originate in a study of cytomegalovirus exposure and HLA in healthy donors. General study results and limits: A later analysis reportedly found fewer N-insertions in an Asian-associated ancestry cluster than the approximately 700-donor mean.

This clonotype originated in a female donor in good health and CMV-seropositive. Sequencing was carried out using PBMCs. The J gene is TRBJ2-1, the V gene TRBV28, with 8 bases matching TRBD2. CDR3 protein: CASSSSAGESYNEQFF. The CDR3 region has the DNA TGTGCCAGCAGTTCCTCAGCGGGAGAATCCTACAATGAGCAGTTCTTC. The full variable domain, completed using reference TRBV28 and TRBJ2-1, is DVKVTQSSRYLVKRTGEKVFLECVQDMDHENMFWYRQDPGLGLRLIYFSYDVKMKEKGDIPEGYSVSREKKERFSLILESASTNQTSMYLCASSSSAGESYNEQFFGPGTRLTVL.